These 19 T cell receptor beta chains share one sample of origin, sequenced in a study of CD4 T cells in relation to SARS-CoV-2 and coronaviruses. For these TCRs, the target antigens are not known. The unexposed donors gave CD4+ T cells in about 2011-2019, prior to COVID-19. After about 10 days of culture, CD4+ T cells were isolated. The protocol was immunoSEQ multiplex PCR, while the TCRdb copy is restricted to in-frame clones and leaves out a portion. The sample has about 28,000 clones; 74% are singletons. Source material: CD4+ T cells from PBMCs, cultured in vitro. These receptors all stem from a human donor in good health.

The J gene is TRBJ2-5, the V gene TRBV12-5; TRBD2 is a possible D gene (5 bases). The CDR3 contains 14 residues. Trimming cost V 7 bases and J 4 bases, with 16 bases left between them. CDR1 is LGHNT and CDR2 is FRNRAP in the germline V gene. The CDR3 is CASAPLAGPETQYF. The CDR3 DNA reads TGTGCTAGTGCCCCTCTGGCGGGTCCAGAGACCCAGTACTTC.

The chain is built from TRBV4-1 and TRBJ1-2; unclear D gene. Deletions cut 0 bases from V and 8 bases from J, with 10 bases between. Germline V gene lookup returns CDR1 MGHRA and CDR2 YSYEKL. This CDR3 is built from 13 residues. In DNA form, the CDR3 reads TGCGCCAGCAGCCAAGATCAAAGTAACGGCTACACCTTC. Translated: CASSQDQSNGYTF.

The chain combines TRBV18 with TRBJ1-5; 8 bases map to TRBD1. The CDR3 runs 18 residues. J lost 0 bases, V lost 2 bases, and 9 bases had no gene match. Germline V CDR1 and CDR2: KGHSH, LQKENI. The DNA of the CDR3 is TGTGCCAGCTCACCAGAACCGCGGGACAGGTATAGCAATCAGCCCCAGCATTTT. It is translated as CASSPEPRDRYSNQPQHF.

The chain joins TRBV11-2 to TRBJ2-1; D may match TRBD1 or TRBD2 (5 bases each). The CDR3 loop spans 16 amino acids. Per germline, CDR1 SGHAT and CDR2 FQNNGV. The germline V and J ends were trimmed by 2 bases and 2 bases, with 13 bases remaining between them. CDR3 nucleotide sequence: TGTGCCAGCAGCTTACGGGACGGCCTAACCTACAATGAGCAGTTCTTC. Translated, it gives CASSLRDGLTYNEQFF.

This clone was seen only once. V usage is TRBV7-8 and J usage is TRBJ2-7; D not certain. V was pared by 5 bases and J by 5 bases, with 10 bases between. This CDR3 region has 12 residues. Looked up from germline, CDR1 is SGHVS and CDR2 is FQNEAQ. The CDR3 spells CASSHHRDEQYF. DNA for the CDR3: TGTGCCAGCAGCCACCACCGGGACGAGCAGTACTTC. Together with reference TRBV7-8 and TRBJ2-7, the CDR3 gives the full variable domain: GAGVSQSPRYKVAKRGQDVALRCDPISGHVSLFWYQQALGQGPEFLTYFQNEAQLDKSGLPSDRFFAERPEGSVSTLKIQRTQQEDSAVYLCASSHHRDEQYFGPGTRLTVT.

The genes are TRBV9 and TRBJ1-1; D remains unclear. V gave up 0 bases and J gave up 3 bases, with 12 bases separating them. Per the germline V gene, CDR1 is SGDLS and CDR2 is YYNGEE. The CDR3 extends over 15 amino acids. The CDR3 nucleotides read TGTGCCAGCAGCGTAGGCGGAGGGCAGGACACTGAAGCTTTCTTT. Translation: CASSVGGGQDTEAFF.

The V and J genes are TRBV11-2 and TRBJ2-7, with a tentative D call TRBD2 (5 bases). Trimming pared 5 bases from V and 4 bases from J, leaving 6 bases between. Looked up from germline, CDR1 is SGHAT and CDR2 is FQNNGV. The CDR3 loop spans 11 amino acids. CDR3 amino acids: CASSPGYEQYF. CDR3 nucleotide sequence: TGTGCCAGCAGCCCGGGGTACGAGCAGTACTTC.

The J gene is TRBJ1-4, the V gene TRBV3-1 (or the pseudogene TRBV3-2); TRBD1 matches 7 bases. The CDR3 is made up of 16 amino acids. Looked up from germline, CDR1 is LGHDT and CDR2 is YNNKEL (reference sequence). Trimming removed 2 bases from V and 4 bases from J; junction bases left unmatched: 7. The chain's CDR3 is CASSQLPGQSNEKLFF. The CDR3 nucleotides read TGTGCCAGCAGCCAACTTCCGGGACAGAGTAATGAAAAACTGTTTTTT.

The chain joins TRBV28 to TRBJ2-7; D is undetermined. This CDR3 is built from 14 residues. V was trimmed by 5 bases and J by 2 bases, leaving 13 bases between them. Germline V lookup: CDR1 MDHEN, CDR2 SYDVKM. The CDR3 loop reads CASSRSLETYEQYF. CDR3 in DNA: TGTGCCAGCAGTAGGTCGCTGGAAACCTACGAGCAGTACTTC.

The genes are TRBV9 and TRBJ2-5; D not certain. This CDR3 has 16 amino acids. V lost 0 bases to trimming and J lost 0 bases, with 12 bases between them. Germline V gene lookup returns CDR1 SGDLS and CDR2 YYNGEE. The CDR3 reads CASSVGASSYQETQYF. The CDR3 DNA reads TGTGCCAGCAGCGTAGGCGCTTCGAGTTACCAAGAGACCCAGTACTTC.

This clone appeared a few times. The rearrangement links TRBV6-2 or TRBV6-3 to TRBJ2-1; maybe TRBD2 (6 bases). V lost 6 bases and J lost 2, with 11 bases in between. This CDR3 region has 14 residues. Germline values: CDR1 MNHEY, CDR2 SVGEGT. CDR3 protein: CASRYGGTYNEQFF. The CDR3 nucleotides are TGTGCCAGCAGGTACGGCGGGACCTACAATGAGCAGTTCTTC.

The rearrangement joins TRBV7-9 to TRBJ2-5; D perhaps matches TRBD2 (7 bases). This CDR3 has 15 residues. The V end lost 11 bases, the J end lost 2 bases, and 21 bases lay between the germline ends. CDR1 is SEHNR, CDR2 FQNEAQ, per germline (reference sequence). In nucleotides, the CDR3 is TGTGCCGTATCGGCTGGCGGGGGCATACAAGAGACCCAGTACTTC. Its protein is CAVSAGGGIQETQYF.

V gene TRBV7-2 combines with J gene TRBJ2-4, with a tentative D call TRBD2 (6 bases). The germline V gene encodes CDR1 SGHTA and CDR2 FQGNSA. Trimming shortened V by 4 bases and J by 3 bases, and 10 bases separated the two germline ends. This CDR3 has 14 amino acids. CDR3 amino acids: CASSSGGSKNIQYF. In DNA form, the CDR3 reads TGTGCCAGCAGCTCTGGGGGGAGCAAAAACATTCAGTACTTC.

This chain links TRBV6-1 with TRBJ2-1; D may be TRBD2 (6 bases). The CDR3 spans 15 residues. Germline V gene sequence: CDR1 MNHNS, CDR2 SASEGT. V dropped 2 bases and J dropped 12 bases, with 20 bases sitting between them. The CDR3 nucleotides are TGTGCCAGCAGTGAATCGGGACTTTCCCAACGGGGGCAGTTCTTC. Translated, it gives CASSESGLSQRGQFF.

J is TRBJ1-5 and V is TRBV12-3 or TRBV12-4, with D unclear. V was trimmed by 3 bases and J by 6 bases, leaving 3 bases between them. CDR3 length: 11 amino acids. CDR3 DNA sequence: TGTGCCAGCAGTTTCGGTCAGCCCCAGCATTTT. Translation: CASSFGQPQHF.

CDR3 loop: CASSLVAGEEKLFF. The CDR3, as DNA: TGCGCCAGCAGCTTGGTGGCAGGGGAAGAAAAACTGTTTTTT. The V call is TRBV5-1, the J call TRBJ1-4; the D gene is possibly TRBD1 (6 bases). The CDR3 covers 14 residues. Germline CDR1 is SGHRS and CDR2 is YFSETQ. The germline V and J ends were trimmed by 0 bases and 8 bases, with 11 bases remaining between them.

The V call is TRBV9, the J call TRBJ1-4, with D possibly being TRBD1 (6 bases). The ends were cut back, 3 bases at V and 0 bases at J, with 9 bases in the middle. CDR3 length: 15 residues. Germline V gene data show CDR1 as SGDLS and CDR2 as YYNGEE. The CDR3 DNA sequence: TGTGCCAGCAGCGGCAGGGGCACAACTAATGAAAAACTGTTTTTT. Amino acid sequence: CASSGRGTTNEKLFF.

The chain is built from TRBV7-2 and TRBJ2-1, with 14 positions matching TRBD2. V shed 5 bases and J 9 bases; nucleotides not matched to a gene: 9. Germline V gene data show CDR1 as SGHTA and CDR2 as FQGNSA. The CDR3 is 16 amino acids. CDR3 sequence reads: CASSLGTSGRSGEQFF. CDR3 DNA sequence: TGTGCCAGCAGCCTGGGGACTAGCGGGAGATCAGGTGAGCAGTTCTTC.

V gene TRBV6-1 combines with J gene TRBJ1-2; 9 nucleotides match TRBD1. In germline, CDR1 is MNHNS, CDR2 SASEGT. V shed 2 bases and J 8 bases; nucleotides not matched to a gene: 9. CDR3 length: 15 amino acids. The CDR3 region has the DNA TGTGCCAGCAGTGAAAGTTCCACCGGGACAGGGGGCTACACCTTC. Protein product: CASSESSTGTGGYTF.